Sequencing of this TCR beta chain was carried out in a study of shared clonotypes between healthy human individuals. Study summary: CD8 memory received one plate per donor, CD8 naive two, CD4 memory three and CD4 naive three.

The protocol was immunoSEQ multiplex PCR, while the TCRdb copy is restricted to in-frame clones and leaves out a portion. The sample lists some 320,000 clones, about nine tenths seen once, with 15% to 20% in the top ten. Healthy and HIV-negative, the adult donors had no recent acute infections or vaccinations. The CDR3 is made up of 14 amino acids. Germline-derived CDR1 and CDR2 are SGHNT and YENEEA. Trimming took 3 bases from V and 7 from J, leaving 15 bases between them. Sequences were obtained from memory CD8+ T cells sorted from blood. Specified subset: CD45RO+ cells pooled with CCR7-negative TemRA cells. This chain joins TRBV11-3 and TRBJ1-2; unclear D gene. This TCR was recovered from a man younger than 30 in good health. The CDR3 protein is CASSLILVSAGYTF. In DNA, the CDR3 is TGTGCCAGCAGCTTGATACTGGTATCAGCTGGCTACACCTTC.